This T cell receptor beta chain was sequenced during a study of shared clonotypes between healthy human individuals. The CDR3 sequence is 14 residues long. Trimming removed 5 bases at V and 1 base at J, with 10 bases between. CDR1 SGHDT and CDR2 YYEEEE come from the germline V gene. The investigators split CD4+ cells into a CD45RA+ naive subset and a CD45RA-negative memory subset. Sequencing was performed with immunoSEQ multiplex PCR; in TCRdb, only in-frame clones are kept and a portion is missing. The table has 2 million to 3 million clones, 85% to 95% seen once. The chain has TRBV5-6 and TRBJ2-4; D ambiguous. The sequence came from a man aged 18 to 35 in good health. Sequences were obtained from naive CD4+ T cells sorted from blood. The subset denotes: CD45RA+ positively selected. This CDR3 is CASSQMGAKNIQYF. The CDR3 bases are TGTGCCAGCAGTCAGATGGGGGCCAAAAACATTCAGTACTTC.